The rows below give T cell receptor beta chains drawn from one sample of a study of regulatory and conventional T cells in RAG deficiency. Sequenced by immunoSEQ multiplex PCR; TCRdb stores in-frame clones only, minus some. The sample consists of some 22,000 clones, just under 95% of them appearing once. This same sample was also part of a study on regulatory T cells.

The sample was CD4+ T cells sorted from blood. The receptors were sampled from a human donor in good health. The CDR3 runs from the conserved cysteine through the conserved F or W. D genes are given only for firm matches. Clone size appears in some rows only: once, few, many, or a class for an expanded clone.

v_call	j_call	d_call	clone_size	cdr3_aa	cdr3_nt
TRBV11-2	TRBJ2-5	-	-	CASRPRGGLEEETQYF	TGTGCCAGCAGACCTAGGGGGGGTCTGGAGGAAGAGACCCAGTACTTC
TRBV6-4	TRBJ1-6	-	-	CASSDHLSSYNSPLHF	TGTGCCAGCAGTGACCACCTGAGCTCCTATAATTCACCCCTCCACTTT
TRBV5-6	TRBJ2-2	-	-	CASSRIDGELFF	TGTGCCAGCAGCCGAATAGACGGGGAGCTGTTTTTT
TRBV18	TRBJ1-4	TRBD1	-	CASSPTDRGEGEKLFF	TGTGCCAGCTCCCCTACGGACAGGGGAGAGGGTGAAAAACTGTTTTTT
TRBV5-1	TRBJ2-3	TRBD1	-	CASSRDRGTDTQYF	TGCGCCAGCAGCCGGGACAGAGGCACAGATACGCAGTATTTT
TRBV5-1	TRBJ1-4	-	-	CASSDTINEKLFF	TGCGCCAGCAGCGATACAATAAATGAAAAACTGTTTTTT
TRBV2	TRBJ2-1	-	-	CASSWISGSDNEQFF	TGTGCCAGCAGTTGGATATCGGGTAGCGACAATGAGCAGTTCTTC
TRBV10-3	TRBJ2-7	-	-	CAISESEGRGEQYF	TGTGCCATCAGTGAGTCGGAGGGCCGAGGAGAGCAGTACTTC
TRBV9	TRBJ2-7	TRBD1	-	CASSVEAGGYEQYF	TGTGCCAGCAGCGTAGAAGCAGGGGGCTACGAGCAGTACTTC
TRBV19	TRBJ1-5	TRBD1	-	CASSMGQAIQPQHF	TGTGCCAGTAGCATGGGACAGGCAATTCAGCCCCAGCATTTT
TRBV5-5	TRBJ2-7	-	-	CASSWGRSQYSYEQYF	TGTGCCAGCAGCTGGGGACGCAGCCAATACTCCTACGAGCAGTACTTC
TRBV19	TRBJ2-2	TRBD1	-	CASSLETGGADTGELFF	TGTGCCAGTAGCCTCGAAACAGGGGGCGCGGACACCGGGGAGCTGTTTTTT
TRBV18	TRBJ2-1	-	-	CASSPGPPSYNEQFF	TGTGCCAGCTCACCGGGGCCCCCCTCCTACAATGAGCAGTTCTTC
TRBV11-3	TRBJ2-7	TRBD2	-	CASSLVGGQSYEQYF	TGTGCCAGCAGCTTAGTGGGAGGGCAAAGCTACGAGCAGTACTTC
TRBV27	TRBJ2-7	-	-	CASSSRLEQYF	TGTGCCAGCAGTTCCCGCCTGGAGCAGTACTTC
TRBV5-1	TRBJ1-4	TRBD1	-	CASSLGGGATNEKLFF	TGCGCCAGCAGCTTGGGAGGGGGCGCAACTAATGAAAAACTGTTTTTT
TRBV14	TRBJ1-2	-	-	CASSHGGALKGGYTF	TGTGCCAGCAGCCATGGGGGGGCCCTGAAGGGTGGCTACACCTTC
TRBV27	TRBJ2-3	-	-	CASSLSRQISTDTQYF	TGTGCCAGCAGTTTATCCCGACAGATCAGCACAGATACGCAGTATTTT
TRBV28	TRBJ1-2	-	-	CASSSPQTAGYGYTF	TGTGCCAGCAGCTCACCTCAGACGGCTGGCTATGGCTACACCTTC
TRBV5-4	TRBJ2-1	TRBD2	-	CASSLLAGDEQFF	TGTGCCAGCAGCTTGCTAGCGGGGGATGAGCAGTTCTTC
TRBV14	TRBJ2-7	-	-	CFGGQELWLASSYEQYF	TGTTTTGGGGGCCAAGAGTTGTGGCTAGCGAGCTCCTACGAGCAGTACTTC
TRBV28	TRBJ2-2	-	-	CASSRGNGELFF	TGTGCCAGCAGTCGAGGGAACGGGGAGCTGTTTTTT
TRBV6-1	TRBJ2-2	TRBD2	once	CASTRGGRDTGELFF	TGTGCCAGCACGCGGGGGGGCAGGGACACCGGGGAGCTGTTTTTT
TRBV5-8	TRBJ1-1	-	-	CASSWIMNTEAFF	TGTGCCAGCAGCTGGATCATGAACACTGAAGCTTTCTTT
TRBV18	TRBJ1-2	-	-	CASSPPEQGAGYGYTF	TGTGCCAGCTCACCACCCGAGCAGGGTGCAGGCTATGGCTACACCTTC
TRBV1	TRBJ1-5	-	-	CTSSHLHIQGIYQPQHF	TGCACCAGCAGCCACCTACACATACAGGGGATCTATCAGCCCCAGCATTTT
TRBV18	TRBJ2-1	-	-	CASSPPASVNEQFF	TGTGCCAGCTCACCCCCGGCTAGCGTCAATGAGCAGTTCTTC
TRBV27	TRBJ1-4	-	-	CASSKEPREKLFF	TGTGCCAGCAGCAAGGAGCCGCGTGAAAAACTGTTTTTT
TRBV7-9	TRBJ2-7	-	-	CASSLAAADEQYF	TGTGCCAGCAGCTTAGCGGCGGCGGACGAGCAGTACTTC
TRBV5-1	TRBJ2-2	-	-	CASSLGVAAYTGELFF	TGCGCCAGCAGCTTGGGGGTGGCGGCCTACACCGGGGAGCTGTTTTTT
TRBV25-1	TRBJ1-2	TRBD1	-	CASSDTRTGGVYGYTF	TGTGCCAGCAGTGATACTCGGACAGGGGGGGTATACGGCTACACCTTC
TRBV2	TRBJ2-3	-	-	CASSELDSRTDTQYF	TGTGCCAGCAGTGAATTGGACAGCCGCACAGATACGCAGTATTTT
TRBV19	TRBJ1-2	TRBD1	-	CASSRQQGAYGYTF	TGTGCCAGTAGCCGGCAACAGGGGGCCTATGGCTACACCTTC
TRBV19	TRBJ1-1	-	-	CASSRNTEAFF	TGTGCCAGTAGCAGAAACACTGAAGCTTTCTTT
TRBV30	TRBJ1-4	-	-	CAWSVERINEKLFF	TGTGCCTGGAGTGTGGAGCGGATTAATGAAAAACTGTTTTTT
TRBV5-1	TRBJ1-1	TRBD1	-	CASSRQGANTEAFF	TGCGCCAGCAGCCGACAGGGGGCGAACACTGAAGCTTTCTTT
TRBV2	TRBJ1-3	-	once	CASSDMYWGSGNTIYF	TGTGCCAGCAGTGATATGTATTGGGGCTCTGGAAACACCATATATTTT
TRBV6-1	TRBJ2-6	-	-	CASKVSGANVLTF	TGTGCCAGCAAGGTTTCTGGGGCCAACGTCCTGACTTTC
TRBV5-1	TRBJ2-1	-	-	CASSLQGASSNEQFF	TGCGCCAGCAGCTTGCAGGGTGCGTCAAGCAATGAGCAGTTCTTC
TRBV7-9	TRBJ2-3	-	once	CASSRRSPDTQYF	TGTGCCAGCAGCCGCCGAAGCCCAGATACGCAGTATTTT
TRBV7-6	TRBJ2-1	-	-	CASGLGANLNEQFF	TGTGCCAGCGGACTGGGGGCAAATCTTAATGAGCAGTTCTTC
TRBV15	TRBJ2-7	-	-	CATSRDPGGLGYKQYF	TGTGCCACCAGCAGAGATCCCGGGGGGCTGGGCTACAAGCAGTACTTC
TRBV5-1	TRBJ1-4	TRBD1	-	CASSVLFGTVNEKLFF	TGCGCCAGCAGCGTTCTTTTCGGGACAGTTAATGAAAAACTGTTTTTT
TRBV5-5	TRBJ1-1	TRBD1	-	CASRRTGGTEAFF	TGTGCCAGCCGCCGGACAGGGGGCACTGAAGCTTTCTTT
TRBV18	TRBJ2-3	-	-	CASSREAGDTQYF	TGTGCCAGCTCACGGGAGGCGGGGGATACGCAGTATTTT
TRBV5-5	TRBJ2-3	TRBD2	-	CASSLGASGSTDTQYF	TGTGCCAGCAGCTTGGGAGCTAGCGGGAGCACAGATACGCAGTATTTT
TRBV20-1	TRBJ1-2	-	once	CSARPVRGYTF	TGCAGTGCTAGACCTGTTCGGGGCTACACCTTC
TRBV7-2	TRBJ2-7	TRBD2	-	CASSSTSGPYEQYF	TGTGCCAGCAGCTCGACTAGCGGTCCCTACGAGCAGTACTTC
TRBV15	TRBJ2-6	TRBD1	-	CATSRDPGGAPGANVLTF	TGTGCCACCAGCAGAGATCCAGGGGGCGCCCCTGGGGCCAACGTCCTGACTTTC
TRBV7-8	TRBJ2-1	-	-	CASSLSRGADYNEQFF	TGTGCCAGCAGCTTATCCCGCGGGGCTGATTACAATGAGCAGTTCTTC
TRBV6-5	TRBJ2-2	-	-	CASSPQGPGELFF	TGTGCCAGCAGTCCACAGGGACCCGGGGAGCTGTTTTTT
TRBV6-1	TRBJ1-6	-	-	CASSEVLNGGSSPLHF	TGTGCCAGCAGTGAAGTCCTTAATGGCGGTAGTTCACCCCTCCACTTT
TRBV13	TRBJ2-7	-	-	CASSLGTLVREQYF	TGTGCCAGCAGCTTGGGGACGCTGGTTAGGGAGCAGTACTTC
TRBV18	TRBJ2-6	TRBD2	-	CASSPLAGKRSGANVLTF	TGTGCCAGCTCACCTCTAGCGGGCAAGCGCTCTGGGGCCAACGTCCTGACTTTC
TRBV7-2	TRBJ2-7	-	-	CASSLALTGHGVEQYF	TGTGCCAGCAGCTTAGCGTTAACAGGGCACGGGGTCGAGCAGTACTTC